These T cell receptor beta chains were read from a single sample in a study of cytomegalovirus exposure and HLA in healthy donors. Assay: immunoSEQ multiplex PCR; the TCRdb copy retains only in-frame clones and omits some. The repertoire holds some 120,000 clones, 70% to 80% seen once, with roughly 2% in the top ten. Sequencing was done on a sample of PBMCs. The receptors come from a man aged 18 to 29 in good health and CMV-seronegative. Each CDR3 is given with its conserved first and last residue. The order of the fields is clone size, V gene, J gene, D gene, CDR3 DNA, CDR3 protein. D genes are given only for firm matches. Part of the rows lack a size; the others show once, few, many or a class for expanded clones.

>.|TRBV29-1|TRBJ1-3|TRBD1
TGCACCGCGGCAGGGGGAGAGGCTGGAAACACCATATATTTT
CTAAGGEAGNTIYF
>.|TRBV6-1|TRBJ2-7|TRBD1
TGTGCCAGCAGTGATAAAAGGGGGCGTTCTAACGAGCAGTACTTC
CASSDKRGRSNEQYF
>.|TRBV2|TRBJ1-2|.
TGTGCCAACCAACCAAGCATGTACAGCCATGGCTACACCTTC
CANQPSMYSHGYTF
>.|TRBV27|TRBJ2-5|.
TGTGCCAGCCGCGAGGAGTTTAGGAGTACGCAAGAGACCCAGTACTTC
CASREEFRSTQETQYF
>.|TRBV5-5|TRBJ1-5|.
TGTGCCAGCAGCTTGACCTCTACAGGGATCAACCAGCCCCAGCATTTT
CASSLTSTGINQPQHF
>.|TRBV19|TRBJ2-1|.
TGTGCCAGTAGTATTAGAGATTCCGATGAGCAGTTCTTC
CASSIRDSDEQFF
>.|TRBV5-1|TRBJ2-3|TRBD1
TGCGCCAGCACCCGGGACAGGGTGGGAGATACGCAGTATTTT
CASTRDRVGDTQYF
>.|TRBV7-9|TRBJ1-4|TRBD1
TGTGCCAGCAGCGAAGACAGGGGCATTAATGAAAAACTGTTTTTT
CASSEDRGINEKLFF
>few|TRBV6-6|TRBJ1-2|.
TGTGCCAGCAGTTACCAGGGGCCGGGAGGCTACACCTTC
CASSYQGPGGYTF
>.|TRBV28|TRBJ2-2|.
TGTGCCAGCTCGAGAGGACAGAGAGACACCGGGGAGCTGTTTTTT
CASSRGQRDTGELFF
>.|TRBV30|TRBJ1-1|TRBD1
TGTGCCTGGAGTCCTTGGGACAGGGGCGAAGCGGACACTGAAGCTTTCTTT
CAWSPWDRGEADTEAFF
>.|TRBV6-4|TRBJ2-3|.
TGTGCCAGCAGTGACTTTAGCGGTGGCACAGATACGCAGTATTTT
CASSDFSGGTDTQYF
>.|TRBV6-5|TRBJ1-2|.
TGTGCCAGCAGTTCCGACAGGTTCCCCTATGGCTACACCTTC
CASSSDRFPYGYTF
>few|TRBV7-9|TRBJ2-3|TRBD2
TGTGCCAGCAGCTCTAGCGGGGCGGCAGATACGCAGTATTTT
CASSSSGAADTQYF
>.|TRBV14|TRBJ2-1|TRBD2
TGTGCCAGCAGCAATCATTGGGGGCGGGAGGGCAACAATGAGCAGTTCTTC
CASSNHWGREGNNEQFF
>.|TRBV7-2|TRBJ2-5|TRBD2
TGTGCCAGCAGCCGGGGGGACCTAGCGGGAGGAGAGACCCAGTACTTC
CASSRGDLAGGETQYF
>.|TRBV19|TRBJ1-1|.
TGTGCCAGTAGGCTTGGACGGGGGAACACTGAAGCTTTCTTT
CASRLGRGNTEAFF
>once|TRBV7-6|TRBJ2-2|TRBD2
TGTGCCAGCAGCTTAGCGCAAGGGGCACTAGCGACCACCGGGGAGCTGTTTTTT
CASSLAQGALATTGELFF
>.|TRBV28|TRBJ2-3|TRBD1
TGTGCCAGCAGAAAAAACTTAGGACAGGGGGCAACAGATACGCAGTATTTT
CASRKNLGQGATDTQYF
>once|TRBV11-3|TRBJ2-3|.
TGTGCCAGCAGCCCGGACTCAGGCACAGATACGCAGTATTTT
CASSPDSGTDTQYF
>.|TRBV15|TRBJ1-2|.
TGTGCCACCAGCAGAGCCTTTGCGGAGAGCGTTCATGGCTACACCTTC
CATSRAFAESVHGYTF
>.|TRBV4-2|TRBJ2-2|TRBD2
TGTGCCAGCAGGCAACCGCTAGCGGGAGATGTATCGGAGCTGTTTTTT
CASRQPLAGDVSELFF
>.|TRBV10-3|TRBJ2-5|.
TGTGCCATCAGTGAGTCGACTGCGGGTGGTGAGACCCAGTACTTC
CAISESTAGGETQYF
>.|TRBV5-1|TRBJ2-1|TRBD2
TGCGCCAGCAGCTGGTTGCCCCTGACTAGCGGGATGAATGAGCAGTTCTTC
CASSWLPLTSGMNEQFF
>.|TRBV7-6|TRBJ2-1|TRBD2
TGTGCCAGCAGCTTTAATAGCGGGAGCGACAATGAGCAGTTCTTC
CASSFNSGSDNEQFF
>.|TRBV28|TRBJ1-2|.
TGTGCCAGCCTTGGGGGCTATGGTGGCTACACCTTC
CASLGGYGGYTF
>.|TRBV28|TRBJ1-2|.
TGTGCCAGCAAATTCGAGAAGAACTATGGCTACACCTTC
CASKFEKNYGYTF
>once|TRBV5-1|TRBJ2-6|TRBD2
TGCGCCAGCAGCCACGGGGGGGCGGCCGGGGCCAACGTCCTGACTTTC
CASSHGGAAGANVLTF
>.|TRBV29-1|TRBJ1-2|TRBD1
TGCAGCGTCCAGACAGGGGCTAACTATGGCTACACCTTC
CSVQTGANYGYTF
>.|TRBV7-3|TRBJ2-5|TRBD2
TGTGCCAGCAGCTTAGTAGGTAGCGGGGAACAAGAGACCCAGTACTTC
CASSLVGSGEQETQYF
>.|TRBV19|TRBJ1-2|.
TGTGCCAGTACCATCCAGGCAGGAAGGTATGGCTACACCTTC
CASTIQAGRYGYTF
>.|TRBV2|TRBJ2-7|TRBD2
TGTGCCAGCAGTGTCTTAGCGGGAGTGTACGAGCAGTACTTC
CASSVLAGVYEQYF
>.|TRBV25-1|TRBJ2-1|.
TGTGCCAGCAGTGCGGTGTGGGGACACTACAATGAGCAGTTCTTC
CASSAVWGHYNEQFF
>.|TRBV5-4|TRBJ2-2|TRBD1
TGTGCCAGCAGCCGCAGGGGGCGCGACACCGGGGAGCTGTTTTTT
CASSRRGRDTGELFF
>.|TRBV11-2|TRBJ1-4|TRBD1
TGTGCCAGCAGCTTAGGGGACAGGGGCAATGAAAAACTGTTTTTT
CASSLGDRGNEKLFF
>.|TRBV10-3|TRBJ2-3|.
TGTGCCATCAAGTCTGAAACTAGCACAGATACGCAGTATTTT
CAIKSETSTDTQYF
>.|TRBV30|TRBJ1-3|.
TGTGCCTGTAATACAGGGAGCTCTGGAAACACCATATATTTT
CACNTGSSGNTIYF
>.|TRBV25-1|TRBJ2-1|TRBD2
TGTGCCAGCAGCAGAGGACTAGCGGGAGAAGGTGAGCAGTTCTTC
CASSRGLAGEGEQFF
>.|TRBV9|TRBJ2-1|.
TGTGCCAGCAGCCCACCCCGGGACTTAGAGGTCGGACCGGCGGATGAGCAGTTCTTC
CASSPPRDLEVGPADEQFF
>few|TRBV7-3|TRBJ1-1|TRBD1
TGTGCCAGCAGCGCGGACAGGGGGTATGGAGAAGCTTTCTTT
CASSADRGYGEAFF
>.|TRBV6-5|TRBJ1-1|.
TGTGCCAGCAGTTACTGGGGGGTTGGTAACACTGAAGCTTTCTTT
CASSYWGVGNTEAFF
>.|TRBV10-1|TRBJ2-3|TRBD2
TGCGCCAGCAGTGACGAGTTAGCGGGAACAGATACGCAGTATTTT
CASSDELAGTDTQYF
>few|TRBV6-1|TRBJ1-5|.
TGTGCCAGCAGTGAATGGGGGACTTATCAGCCCCAGCATTTT
CASSEWGTYQPQHF
>.|TRBV11-2|TRBJ2-3|TRBD2
TGTGCCAGCAGCTCCATCGGAGAGACTAGCGGGGGCCGAGGGGTTACGCAGTATTTT
CASSSIGETSGGRGVTQYF
>few|TRBV6-5|TRBJ2-1|TRBD2
TGTGCCAGCAGTTACACGGGACTAGCGGGAGCCAATGAGCAGTTCTTC
CASSYTGLAGANEQFF
>once|TRBV5-1|TRBJ1-6|.
TGCGCCAGCAGCTTGGCAGCAGAGCGGACACCCCTCCACTTT
CASSLAAERTPLHF
>once|TRBV15|TRBJ2-3|TRBD2
TGTGCCACCAGCAGAGAACTAGCGGGAGGAGATACGCAGTATTTT
CATSRELAGGDTQYF
>few|TRBV9|TRBJ1-3|.
TGTGCCAGCAGCGCCATGACAGCCTCTGGAAACACCATATATTTT
CASSAMTASGNTIYF
>.|TRBV27|TRBJ2-7|.
TGTGCCAGCAGTTCCTCCGGCGGCTACGAGCAGTACTTC
CASSSSGGYEQYF
>few|TRBV4-1|TRBJ1-2|.
TGCGCCAGCAGCCAACTACAGGGCGCTAACTATGGCTACACCTTC
CASSQLQGANYGYTF
>.|TRBV21-1|TRBJ2-4|.
TGTGCCAGCAGGGTGGGGCAGGTGAAAAACATTCAGTACTTC
CASRVGQVKNIQYF
>.|TRBV18|TRBJ1-1|.
TGTGCCAGCTCACCACTAGAGGAAACAGGGAATGAAGCTTTCTTT
CASSPLEETGNEAFF
>.|TRBV14|TRBJ2-7|TRBD2
TGTGCCAGCAGCCCCCGGGACTACCCCTACGAGCAGTACTTC
CASSPRDYPYEQYF
>.|TRBV18|TRBJ1-3|.
TGTGCCAGCTCACCCCGGACAGCAGGCAGTGGAAACACCATATATTTT
CASSPRTAGSGNTIYF
>.|TRBV7-9|TRBJ2-5|TRBD2
TGTGCCAGCAGCCGCCATAGCGGGCGGGAGACCCAGTACTTC
CASSRHSGRETQYF